This TCR beta chain was sequenced during a study of T cells after somatic rescue of genetic block. Only in-frame clones appear in the TCRdb table, and some are missing; sequencing was by immunoSEQ multiplex PCR. The sample includes some 68,000 clones, roughly 90% seen only once; the top ten take roughly 2.8%. Trimming shortened V by 0 bases and J by 10 bases, and 17 bases separated the two germline ends. The CDR3 is 16 amino acids. Germline V lookup: CDR1 SGDLS, CDR2 YYNGEE. Sequenced: peripheral blood mononuclear cells (PBMCs). The chain joins TRBV9 to TRBJ1-6; the D gene is possibly TRBD1 (6 bases). This TCR was recovered from a man aged 25-45 years. The CDR3 DNA reads as TGTGCCAGCAGCGTAGGAGGCACCAGGGGAGAATCACCCCTCCACTTT. Its protein is CASSVGGTRGESPLHF.